This TCR beta chain stems from a study of T cells after yellow fever vaccination. Across the study: Where fractions had low cell numbers, libraries were prepared from them with the SMART-Seq v4 Ultra Low Input RNA kit.

Broader study findings: Abundant clonotypes from the bulk population could contaminate FACS-sorted repertoires. Booster sampling recovered most clones from primary vaccination (under 97% CD4, 80% to 90% CD8).

V lost 5 bases to trimming and J lost 6 bases, with 14 bases between them. Germline lookup yields CDR1 SGHVS and CDR2 FNYEAQ. This CDR3 region has 13 residues. This clonotype appeared once. Antigen: not known. 5'RACE template switching added a universal primer site and UMIs to TCR cDNA. In TCRdb, the 5' RACE reads were re-called with MiXCR into one record per CDR3 protein. The sample lists about 350,000 distinct CDR3 sequences, about 7.8% seen once, with roughly 15% in the top ten. The input for sequencing was PBMCs, taken 45 days after the first yellow fever vaccination. J is TRBJ2-7 and V is TRBV7-6; the D gene is possibly TRBD2 (6 bases). The sequence was collected from a man in his late teens or twenties who received the YFV17D yellow fever vaccine. The CDR3 region has the DNA TGTGCCAGCAGCCGGACTAATACGGGCGAGCAGTACTTC. Translating gives CASSRTNTGEQYF.